This TCR beta chain was recorded in a study of shared clonotypes between healthy human individuals. J gave up 6 bases and V 3 bases, and 7 bases lay outside the gene matches. This CDR3 has 15 amino acids. CDR1 is SGHTA, CDR2 FQGTGA, per germline. Method: immunoSEQ multiplex PCR; TCRdb's copy keeps in-frame clones and lacks some. The sample includes about 2.3 million clones, 85% to 95% of them seen just once. This chain uses TRBV7-3 with TRBJ2-2, with TRBD2 matching 7 bases. The sequenced material came from naive CD4+ T cells from PBMCs. Subset here: CD45RA+ positively selected. The receptor was isolated from a man younger than 35 in good health. Some clones in this sample may be carry-over from other donors' samples. The CDR3 spells CASSFAWTSPGELFF. CDR3 DNA sequence: TGTGCCAGCAGCTTCGCCTGGACTAGTCCCGGGGAGCTGTTTTTT.